This TCR beta chain was sequenced in a study of blood T cell repertoires in COVID-19. Produced via immunoSEQ multiplex PCR; TCRdb's table is partial and in-frame only. The sample holds 380,000 or so clones; approximately 77% are singletons and the top ten take under 1.2%. V was trimmed by 6 bases and J by 8 bases, leaving 19 bases between them. Germline-derived CDR1 and CDR2 are SEHNR and FQNEAQ (reference sequence). The CDR3 runs 14 residues. This clonotype was obtained from a human donor with acute or convalescent COVID-19. The donor label of this sample is uncertain. Sample: peripheral blood. This chain connects TRBV7-9 to TRBJ1-2, with D unclear. The DNA for the CDR3 is TGTGCCAGCAGTCAAAGCGGAGGGTTCCGGGGCTACACCTTC. This codes for CASSQSGGFRGYTF.